This T cell receptor beta chain derives from a study of CD8+CD57+ T cells in acquired aplastic anemia. About the research overall: The sorted CD4+ and CD8+ cells yielded an average around 3 ug of DNA.

Patients selected for sequencing had displayed CD8+CD57+ cell expansion by flow cytometry. All patients had severe acquired aplastic anemia. Each patient gave a blood sample that was collected before any therapy had been received. Genomic DNA, serving as template, underwent TCR beta VDJ and CDR3 profiling. TCRdb used MiXCR to reprocess the reads, holding one entry per CDR3 protein. The table includes 150,000 to 200,000 distinct CDR3 sequences, about 45% detected once. This clonotype was seen many times. In germline, CDR1 is MNHNS, CDR2 SASEGT. CDR3 length: 13 residues. Trimming removed 4 bases at V and 7 bases at J, with 8 bases between.

Sequences were obtained from sorted CD4+, CD8+, or CD8+CD57+ T cells (not recorded which) from PBMCs. This TCR was sampled from a human donor with aplastic anemia. This chain links TRBV6-1 with TRBJ1-6, with a possible D match to TRBD1 (5 bases). The CDR3 reads CASSGQGNSPLHF. The CDR3 DNA reads TGTGCCAGCAGTGGGCAGGGAAATTCACCCCTCCACTTT.